These T cell receptor beta chains were read from a single sample in a study of T-cell reconstitution after alpha-beta-depleted transplantation in children. MiXCR was run by TCRdb on the PCR reads, yielding one entry per CDR3 protein. This table holds about 610,000 distinct CDR3 sequences, over 9.5% found once. The material sequenced was PBMCs from the stem cell graft donor, taken from the stem cell graft. The receptors originated from a human donor who donated a stem cell graft to a child with acute myeloid leukemia. Both conserved end residues are part of each CDR3. Each record gives: V gene, D gene, J gene, clone size, CDR3 protein, CDR3 DNA. A D gene is named only where the DNA matches it firmly. The size entry is marked missing in some rows and otherwise reads once, few, many or a size class.

V gene: TRBV24-1
D gene: -
J gene: TRBJ2-1
clone size: few
CDR3 protein: CATSDFGPQRYNEQFF
CDR3 DNA: TGTGCCACCAGTGATTTTGGCCCCCAGCGCTACAATGAGCAGTTCTTC

V gene: TRBV20-1
D gene: TRBD1
J gene: TRBJ2-4
clone size: few
CDR3 protein: CSVREPGQAYKNIQYF
CDR3 DNA: TGCAGTGTACGAGAGCCGGGACAGGCTTACAAAAACATTCAGTACTTC

V gene: TRBV5-5
D gene: TRBD1
J gene: TRBJ1-5
clone size: few
CDR3 protein: CASSKNMGQGREPQHF
CDR3 DNA: TGTGCCAGCAGCAAGAACATGGGACAGGGGAGGGAGCCCCAGCATTTT

V gene: TRBV28
D gene: -
J gene: TRBJ2-1
clone size: many
CDR3 protein: CASSLSYNEQFF
CDR3 DNA: TGTGCCAGCAGTTTATCCTACAATGAGCAGTTCTTC

V gene: TRBV7-8
D gene: TRBD1
J gene: TRBJ1-2
clone size: many
CDR3 protein: CASSLSTGGLGGYTF
CDR3 DNA: TGTGCCAGCAGCCTATCTACAGGGGGCTTGGGAGGCTACACCTTC

V gene: TRBV12-5
D gene: -
J gene: TRBJ1-1
clone size: -
CDR3 protein: CASGTGFDTEAFF
CDR3 DNA: TGTGCTAGTGGCACAGGGTTTGACACTGAAGCTTTCTTT

V gene: TRBV9
D gene: -
J gene: TRBJ2-2
clone size: many
CDR3 protein: CASSVVGNTGELFF
CDR3 DNA: TGTGCCAGCAGCGTAGTCGGCAACACCGGGGAGCTGTTTTTT

V gene: TRBV10-3
D gene: TRBD1
J gene: TRBJ2-7
clone size: -
CDR3 protein: CAISVTGESYEQYF
CDR3 DNA: TGTGCCATCAGTGTAACAGGGGAATCCTACGAGCAGTACTTC

V gene: TRBV2
D gene: -
J gene: TRBJ1-1
clone size: few
CDR3 protein: CASSEGRAFF
CDR3 DNA: TGTGCCAGCAGTGAGGGAAGGGCTTTCTTT

V gene: TRBV5-1
D gene: -
J gene: TRBJ1-5
clone size: -
CDR3 protein: CASSLEGVNQPQHF
CDR3 DNA: TGCGCCAGCAGCTTGGAAGGGGTGAATCAGCCCCAGCATTTT

V gene: TRBV6-5
D gene: TRBD1
J gene: TRBJ1-6
clone size: few
CDR3 protein: CASRRQGAGGYLSLHF
CDR3 DNA: TGTGCCAGCAGGCGACAGGGGGCGGGGGGGTATCTGTCCCTCCACTTT

V gene: TRBV20-1
D gene: TRBD1
J gene: TRBJ1-1
clone size: -
CDR3 protein: CSATRDRGLEAFF
CDR3 DNA: TGCAGTGCTACCCGGGACAGGGGGCTTGAAGCTTTCTTT

V gene: TRBV9
D gene: -
J gene: TRBJ1-2
clone size: -
CDR3 protein: CASSVAGSREGYTF
CDR3 DNA: TGTGCCAGCAGCGTAGCGGGGTCCCGGGAGGGCTACACCTTC

V gene: TRBV11-1
D gene: TRBD2
J gene: TRBJ2-1
clone size: -
CDR3 protein: CASSPSIGGRALIANEQFF
CDR3 DNA: TGTGCCAGCAGCCCCTCCATCGGCGGGAGGGCCCTTATAGCCAATGAGCAGTTCTTC

V gene: TRBV10-3
D gene: TRBD2
J gene: TRBJ2-1
clone size: many
CDR3 protein: CAISAGLAGGPSYNEQFF
CDR3 DNA: TGTGCCATCAGTGCGGGACTAGCGGGAGGGCCCAGCTACAATGAGCAGTTCTTC

V gene: TRBV3-1
D gene: -
J gene: TRBJ2-3
clone size: -
CDR3 protein: CASSQDRLSTDTQYF
CDR3 DNA: TGTGCCAGCAGCCAAGATAGACTTAGCACAGATACGCAGTATTTT

V gene: TRBV20-1
D gene: TRBD1
J gene: TRBJ1-2
clone size: few
CDR3 protein: CSARSDRVLTNYGYTF
CDR3 DNA: TGCAGTGCCCGAAGCGACAGGGTGCTCACTAACTATGGCTACACCTTC

V gene: TRBV7-2
D gene: TRBD2
J gene: TRBJ2-7
clone size: many
CDR3 protein: CASLRSGSYEQYF
CDR3 DNA: TGTGCCAGCTTGAGGAGCGGGAGTTACGAGCAGTACTTC

V gene: TRBV7-3
D gene: -
J gene: TRBJ2-1
clone size: many
CDR3 protein: CASSLMVGSGNEQFF
CDR3 DNA: TGTGCCAGCAGCTTAATGGTAGGGTCTGGGAATGAGCAGTTCTTC

V gene: TRBV6-5
D gene: -
J gene: TRBJ1-1
clone size: -
CDR3 protein: CASSYKGTYTEAFF
CDR3 DNA: TGTGCCAGCAGTTACAAAGGGACGTACACTGAAGCTTTCTTT

V gene: TRBV12-3/TRBV12-4
D gene: TRBD2
J gene: TRBJ2-2
clone size: many
CDR3 protein: CASSRGLAGGPTGELFF
CDR3 DNA: TGTGCCAGCAGTCGGGGACTAGCGGGAGGGCCCACCGGGGAGCTGTTTTTT

V gene: TRBV5-1
D gene: -
J gene: TRBJ2-3
clone size: -
CDR3 protein: CASSLESSRSGTQYF
CDR3 DNA: TGCGCCAGCAGCTTGGAATCGAGTAGGAGCGGTACGCAGTATTTT

V gene: TRBV7-2
D gene: -
J gene: TRBJ2-3
clone size: few
CDR3 protein: CASSTGQLADTQYF
CDR3 DNA: TGTGCCAGCAGCACCGGGCAACTCGCAGATACGCAGTATTTT

V gene: TRBV11-1
D gene: TRBD2
J gene: TRBJ2-2
clone size: -
CDR3 protein: CASSPWVLAEPGELFF
CDR3 DNA: TGTGCCAGCAGCCCATGGGTACTAGCGGAGCCCGGGGAGCTGTTTTTT

V gene: TRBV3-1
D gene: -
J gene: TRBJ1-2
clone size: few
CDR3 protein: CASSQTSGVGYGYTF
CDR3 DNA: TGTGCCAGCAGCCAAACGTCAGGGGTGGGCTATGGCTACACCTTC

V gene: TRBV6-2/TRBV6-3
D gene: TRBD2
J gene: TRBJ2-7
clone size: many
CDR3 protein: CASSQPSGTPSEQYF
CDR3 DNA: TGTGCCAGCAGTCAACCTAGCGGGACCCCCTCGGAGCAGTACTTC

V gene: TRBV7-3
D gene: TRBD2
J gene: TRBJ2-2
clone size: -
CDR3 protein: CASSTDSGRVTGELFF
CDR3 DNA: TGTGCCAGCAGCACCGATAGCGGGAGGGTCACCGGGGAGCTGTTTTTT

V gene: TRBV12-3/TRBV12-4
D gene: TRBD1
J gene: TRBJ2-5
clone size: few
CDR3 protein: CASSLLSGQTETQYF
CDR3 DNA: TGTGCCAGCAGTTTGCTCTCGGGACAGACAGAGACCCAGTACTTC

V gene: TRBV20-1
D gene: -
J gene: TRBJ2-7
clone size: many
CDR3 protein: CSARLQSSYEQYF
CDR3 DNA: TGCAGTGCTAGACTCCAAAGCTCCTACGAGCAGTACTTC

V gene: TRBV3-1
D gene: -
J gene: TRBJ1-1
clone size: few
CDR3 protein: CASKQGIQDTEAFF
CDR3 DNA: TGTGCCTCCAAGCAGGGGATCCAGGACACTGAAGCTTTCTTT

V gene: TRBV29-1
D gene: -
J gene: TRBJ2-1
clone size: many
CDR3 protein: CSVDGSWEDNEQFF
CDR3 DNA: TGCAGCGTTGATGGTTCTTGGGAGGACAATGAGCAGTTCTTC

V gene: TRBV7-3
D gene: -
J gene: TRBJ2-2
clone size: once
CDR3 protein: CASSPAGTLTGELFF
CDR3 DNA: TGTGCCAGCAGCCCCGCGGGGACCTTAACCGGGGAGCTGTTTTTT

V gene: TRBV7-9
D gene: -
J gene: TRBJ1-5
clone size: few
CDR3 protein: CASSRTGIAQPQHF
CDR3 DNA: TGTGCCAGCAGCCGTACAGGGATTGCTCAGCCCCAGCATTTT

V gene: TRBV12-3/TRBV12-4
D gene: -
J gene: TRBJ2-3
clone size: many
CDR3 protein: CASASSGLGDTQYF
CDR3 DNA: TGTGCCAGCGCTTCCTCAGGGCTGGGAGATACGCAGTATTTT

V gene: TRBV29-1
D gene: -
J gene: TRBJ2-7
clone size: many
CDR3 protein: CSVEEGPYEQYF
CDR3 DNA: TGCAGCGTGGAGGAAGGACCCTACGAGCAGTACTTC

V gene: TRBV29-1
D gene: -
J gene: TRBJ2-7
clone size: few
CDR3 protein: CSVGPDTRGGGPEQYF
CDR3 DNA: TGCAGCGTTGGACCCGACACAAGGGGTGGGGGCCCCGAGCAGTACTTC

V gene: TRBV5-1
D gene: -
J gene: TRBJ2-2
clone size: -
CDR3 protein: CASSLEGPLGGPNTGELFF
CDR3 DNA: TGCGCCAGCAGCTTGGAGGGGCCCCTAGGCGGCCCCAACACCGGGGAGCTGTTTTTT

V gene: TRBV3-1
D gene: -
J gene: TRBJ2-7
clone size: -
CDR3 protein: CASSQGAGQTSGQYF
CDR3 DNA: TGTGCCAGCAGCCAAGGAGCGGGACAGACCTCGGGGCAGTACTTC

V gene: TRBV20-1
D gene: TRBD2
J gene: TRBJ2-7
clone size: few
CDR3 protein: CSARMAASGSYEQYF
CDR3 DNA: TGCAGTGCTAGGATGGCCGCCAGCGGGAGCTACGAGCAGTACTTC

V gene: TRBV2
D gene: TRBD1
J gene: TRBJ2-5
clone size: -
CDR3 protein: CASTIGQGARETQYF
CDR3 DNA: TGTGCCAGCACCATAGGACAGGGGGCTAGAGAGACCCAGTACTTC

V gene: TRBV10-3
D gene: -
J gene: TRBJ2-3
clone size: -
CDR3 protein: CAISQASGESTDTQYF
CDR3 DNA: TGTGCCATCAGCCAAGCTTCTGGCGAGAGCACAGATACGCAGTATTTT

V gene: TRBV6-2/TRBV6-3
D gene: -
J gene: TRBJ2-7
clone size: -
CDR3 protein: CASSYSTGRPYEQYF
CDR3 DNA: TGTGCCAGCAGTTATTCAACAGGGAGGCCCTACGAGCAGTACTTC

V gene: TRBV11-2
D gene: TRBD2
J gene: TRBJ2-7
clone size: few
CDR3 protein: CASRAGVSYEQYF
CDR3 DNA: TGTGCCAGCAGAGCGGGAGTCTCCTACGAGCAGTACTTC

V gene: TRBV29-1
D gene: -
J gene: TRBJ2-7
clone size: few
CDR3 protein: CSYLGSYEQYF
CDR3 DNA: TGCAGCTACTTGGGCTCCTACGAGCAGTACTTC

V gene: TRBV7-2
D gene: -
J gene: TRBJ1-2
clone size: -
CDR3 protein: CASSLEAYIGAEGYTF
CDR3 DNA: TGTGCCAGCAGCTTGGAAGCTTATATTGGCGCGGAGGGCTACACCTTC

V gene: TRBV6-5
D gene: TRBD1
J gene: TRBJ1-1
clone size: few
CDR3 protein: CASRDRGWNTEAFF
CDR3 DNA: TGTGCCAGCCGGGACAGGGGATGGAACACTGAAGCTTTCTTT

V gene: TRBV5-1
D gene: TRBD1
J gene: TRBJ2-1
clone size: -
CDR3 protein: CASAQGDEQFF
CDR3 DNA: TGCGCCAGCGCGCAGGGGGATGAGCAGTTCTTC

V gene: TRBV20-1
D gene: TRBD2
J gene: TRBJ2-7
clone size: -
CDR3 protein: CSASHPGSGSKSYEQYF
CDR3 DNA: TGCAGTGCTAGTCATCCGGGTAGCGGGAGCAAATCGTACGAGCAGTACTTC

V gene: TRBV25-1
D gene: -
J gene: TRBJ1-1
clone size: -
CDR3 protein: CASSEARNPEAFF
CDR3 DNA: TGTGCCAGCAGTGAGGCCCGGAACCCTGAAGCTTTCTTT

V gene: TRBV20-1
D gene: TRBD2
J gene: TRBJ2-3
clone size: few
CDR3 protein: CSARQAGRVTPTDTQYF
CDR3 DNA: TGCAGTGCAAGGCAAGCGGGAAGGGTCACGCCCACAGATACGCAGTATTTT

V gene: TRBV12-3/TRBV12-4
D gene: -
J gene: TRBJ2-7
clone size: -
CDR3 protein: CASSPPWVGEQYF
CDR3 DNA: TGTGCCAGCAGTCCCCCCTGGGTGGGAGAGCAGTACTTC

V gene: TRBV29-1
D gene: -
J gene: TRBJ2-1
clone size: few
CDR3 protein: CSVELGPFF
CDR3 DNA: TGCAGCGTTGAGCTAGGGCCGTTCTTC

V gene: TRBV15
D gene: -
J gene: TRBJ1-6
clone size: few
CDR3 protein: CATSRLFGGDSPLHF
CDR3 DNA: TGTGCCACCAGCAGATTATTCGGGGGGGATTCACCCCTCCACTTT

V gene: TRBV27
D gene: -
J gene: TRBJ2-7
clone size: few
CDR3 protein: CASSLRRQTYEQYF
CDR3 DNA: TGTGCCAGCAGTTTACGCCGACAGACCTACGAGCAGTACTTC

V gene: TRBV20-1
D gene: TRBD2
J gene: TRBJ2-7
clone size: -
CDR3 protein: CSALSGTSGSYEQYF
CDR3 DNA: TGCAGTGCCTTATCCGGGACTAGCGGATCCTACGAGCAGTACTTC